The 4 T cell receptor beta chains below all came from one sample that was sequenced in a study of blood T cell repertoires in COVID-19 (dated by TCRdb to 2020 to 2022). The library was made by the immunoSEQ multiplex PCR assay. TCRdb's version of the immuneACCESS table is confined to in-frame rearrangements and falls short of the full clone set. An unresolved V gene accounts for under half of the shortfall where checked; the remainder is of unknown origin. This sample is represented by about 210,000 clones; 83% of them were singletons. Under 3% of the sample is in the top ten clones. Sequenced sample: peripheral blood. Source of these receptors: a woman between 35 and 50 years old with active or convalescent COVID-19.

The chain recombines TRBV14 with TRBJ1-6; no reliable D call. From germline, CDR1 is SGHDN and CDR2 FVKESK. V shed 8 bases and J shed 0 bases, with 11 bases lying between them. The CDR3 is 15 amino acids. In DNA, the CDR3 is TGTGCCAGCCGTAACGGAGCCTCCTATAATTCACCCCTCCACTTT. This sequence encodes CASRNGASYNSPLHF.

The V call is TRBV24-1, the J call TRBJ2-1, with D perhaps matching TRBD2 (7 bases). The germline V gene has CDR1 KGHDR and CDR2 SFDVKD. This CDR3 comprises 18 residues. Trimming took off 3 bases at V and 5 bases at J, with 22 bases between the two ends. The CDR3 nucleotides read TGTGCCACCAGTGATCCGAGCCTAACGGGGGGCTCGAACAATGAGCAGTTCTTC. Residues: CATSDPSLTGGSNNEQFF.

This clone appeared a single time. This rearrangement joins TRBV3-1 (or the pseudogene TRBV3-2) to TRBJ1-1; tentative D call: TRBD1 (6 bases). Trimming left V 5 bases short and J 10 bases short, with 14 bases between. The CDR3 extends over 12 amino acids. CDR1 and CDR2 (germline): LGHDT, YNNKEL (reference sequence). In nucleotides, the CDR3 is TGTGCCAGCAGCGATTCAGGGGCTGGAGCTTTCTTT. Its translation: CASSDSGAGAFF.

This chain uses TRBV7-9 with TRBJ1-1; D might be TRBD1 (6 bases). The CDR3 totals 14 residues. The V gene's germline CDR1 is SEHNR and CDR2 FQNEAQ (reference sequence). V gave up 7 bases and J gave up 3 bases, with 15 bases separating them. CDR3 nucleotide sequence: TGTGCCAGCACTAGCACAGGGTTGGACACTGAAGCTTTCTTT. Amino acid sequence: CASTSTGLDTEAFF.